This T cell receptor (beta chain) was captured in a study of T cells after yellow fever vaccination. V lost 1 base and J lost 8; bases outside the gene matches: 18. Germline CDR1 is SGHKS and CDR2 is YYEKEE (reference sequence). The CDR3 loop spans 18 amino acids. TCRdb redid the calling of the 5' RACE reads with MiXCR, one entry per CDR3 protein. In the table there are 50,000 or so distinct CDR3 sequences, 6.5% to 8.5% of which are singletons. This clonotype was observed many times. This sample comprised CD8+ T cells not binding an NS4B(214-222) dextramer, sorted from PBMCs, obtained about 41 days after the first yellow fever vaccination. The clonotype comes from a young man who received the YFV17D yellow fever vaccine. The chain is built from TRBV5-5 and TRBJ2-3, with 8 bases aligning to TRBD2. The CDR3, as DNA: TGTGCCAGCAGCTTGCAGGCAACCCGACTAGCGTCCTCGGGTACGCAGTATTTT. Encoded protein: CASSLQATRLASSGTQYF.